These 20 T cell receptor beta chains came from one sample sequenced in a study of T cells in Graves' hyperthyroidism and ophthalmopathy. The investigators amplified TCR beta CDR3 regions from RNA transcripts. The HTBI primer set drove a first-round RT-PCR of the TCR CDR3. TCRdb recomputed calls from the multiplex PCR reads with MiXCR, one row per CDR3 protein. The sample lists 450,000 to 700,000 distinct CDR3 sequences; roughly 50% were seen once. The sample comprised peripheral blood or thyroid tissue (not recorded which). Receptors were obtained from a woman between 18 and 29 years old with Graves' hyperthyroidism.

Details on this clonotype: With a much larger clone just one base away, this may be a read error. The J gene is TRBJ2-2, the V gene TRBV12-3 or TRBV12-4; 7 nucleotides match TRBD2. The V gene end was trimmed by 2 bases and the J gene end by 4 bases; junction bases not matched to a gene: 7. The CDR3 runs 16 residues. CDR3 DNA: TGTGCCAGCAGTTTACTGACTGGCGGGAGCACCGGGGAGCTGTTTTTT. Translation: CASSLLTGGSTGELFF.

This clonotype was counted a single time. The chain combines TRBV7-9 with TRBJ2-7; weak D call: TRBD2 (5 bases). The DNA end lines up better with TRBJ2-1; the J call may be wrong. The V gene's germline CDR1 is SEHNR and CDR2 FQNEAQ (reference sequence). The CDR3 covers 13 residues. The CDR3 loop reads CASSHGAEDEQFF. The CDR3 DNA follows: TGTGCCAGCAGCCATGGAGCGGAGGATGAGCAGTTCTTC.

This clonotype was counted ten times or more. V is TRBV6-5 and J is TRBJ1-4; D is undetermined. The germline V and J ends were trimmed by 4 bases and 6 bases, with 12 bases remaining between them. The V gene's germline CDR1 is MNHEY and CDR2 SVGAGI. The CDR3 loop spans 14 amino acids. CDR3 in DNA: TGTGCCAGCAGTTTAGACTTGGAGGATGAAAAACTGTTTTTT. Translating it yields CASSLDLEDEKLFF.

This clonotype turned up a few times. The V and J genes are TRBV11-1 and TRBJ1-6; 11 bases align to TRBD1. This CDR3 is 15 amino acids long. Germline assignment: CDR1 SGHAT and CDR2 FQDESV (reference sequence). Trimming at V came to 5 bases and at J to 9 bases, leaving 6 bases not matched to a gene. As DNA, the CDR3 is TGTGCCAGCAGCCAAGGACAGGGGGCTGGTTCACCCCTCCACTTT. This translates into CASSQGQGAGSPLHF.

V is TRBV20-1 and J is TRBJ2-5; 7 nucleotides match TRBD2. The V gene's germline CDR1 is DFQATT and CDR2 SNEGSKA (reference sequence). The CDR3 is made up of 17 amino acids. Unmatched junction bases numbered 15, after V lost 0 bases and J lost 5 bases. The CDR3: CSARDLTRREASETQYF. CDR3 bases: TGCAGTGCTAGAGATCTAACGCGACGGGAGGCTTCTGAGACCCAGTACTTC.

In this sample, this clonotype turned up many times. This chain connects TRBV29-1 to TRBJ1-1, with 7 positions matching TRBD1. The trim removed 5 bases at V and 1 base at J, leaving 4 bases unmatched. The CDR3 runs 13 residues. Germline loops: CDR1 SQVTM, CDR2 ANQGSEA. CDR3 protein: CSVKDRSNTEAFF. In DNA form, the CDR3 reads TGCAGCGTTAAGGACAGGTCGAACACTGAAGCTTTCTTT.

Comment on this clonotype: With a much larger clone just one base away, this may be a read error. This chain connects TRBV18 to TRBJ1-2; the D is unclear. CDR3 size: 14 residues. Germline values: CDR1 KGHSH, CDR2 LQKENI. For the CDR3, the DNA is TGTGCCGGCTCACCCAGGATGATGGACTATGGCTACACCTTC. It codes for CAGSPRMMDYGYTF.

This clonotype occurred many times. The J gene is TRBJ2-7, the V gene TRBV20-1; D is uncertain. Germline lookup yields CDR1 DFQATT and CDR2 SNEGSKA (reference sequence). V dropped 3 bases and J dropped 1 base, with 4 bases sitting between them. CDR3 length equals 11 residues. CDR3 sequence (DNA): TGCAGTGCTAGGGAGTCCTACGAGCAGTACTTC. It yields the protein CSARESYEQYF.

The chain uses TRBV9 and TRBJ2-7; D possibly corresponds to TRBD1 (5 bases). The closer fit of TRBJ2-1 to the DNA end suggests the J call may be wrong. The CDR3 consists of 11 residues. Germline V CDR1 and CDR2: SGDLS, YYNGEE. The chain's CDR3 is CASRGLNEQFF. DNA for the CDR3: TGTGCCAGCAGGGGGCTGAATGAGCAGTTCTTC.

Only a few counts were recorded for this clonotype. V and J are TRBV9 and TRBJ2-7; TRBD1 matches at 9 bases. Per the germline V gene, CDR1 is SGDLS and CDR2 is YYNGEE. V was pared by 7 bases and J by 6 bases, with 11 bases of the junction left unmatched. The CDR3 length is 14 residues. The CDR3 DNA is TGTGCCAGCGGGGCGGGGACAGGGACTGGCGAGCAGTACTTC. This codes for CASGAGTGTGEQYF. The variable domain in full, completed from reference TRBV9 and TRBJ2-7, reads DSGVTQTPKHLITATGQRVTLRCSPRSGDLSVYWYQQSLDQGLQFLIQYYNGEERAKGNILERFSAQQFPDLHSELNLSSLELGDSALYFCASGAGTGTGEQYFGPGTRLTVT.

This clonotype was seen at least ten times. The chain recombines TRBV5-5 with TRBJ1-1; D not certain. Germline V gives CDR1 SGHKS, CDR2 YYEKEE (reference sequence). Trimming removed 4 bases from V and 0 bases from J, with 10 bases in between. This CDR3 contains 14 residues. In DNA, the CDR3 is TGTGCCAGCAGCCTGGACCCAATGAACACTGAAGCTTTCTTT. It translates to CASSLDPMNTEAFF.

The chain carries TRBV15 and TRBJ2-7; TRBD1 might be the D (5 bases). This CDR3 comprises 12 residues. The germline V gene encodes CDR1 LNHNV and CDR2 YYDKDF (reference sequence). V was clipped by 5 bases and J by 2 bases, with 7 bases between them. Written as DNA, the CDR3 is TGTGCCACCAGCCTGACAGCCTACGAGCAGTACTTC. Translating it yields CATSLTAYEQYF.

This clonotype was seen repeatedly, ten times or more. The chain has TRBV7-2 and TRBJ2-7; D perhaps matches TRBD2 (5 bases). The CDR3 has 16 amino acids. Trimming stripped 1 base from V and 2 bases from J, with 15 bases between. Per the germline V gene, CDR1 is SGHTA and CDR2 is FQGNSA. Here the CDR3 reads CASSLEGVDFTYEQYF. CDR3 coding DNA: TGTGCCAGCAGCTTAGAGGGTGTGGACTTTACCTACGAGCAGTACTTC.

This clonotype was observed at least ten times. The chain couples TRBV7-9 to TRBJ1-3; unclear D gene. This CDR3 comprises 14 residues. Germline V gene data show CDR1 as SEHNR and CDR2 as FQNEAQ (reference sequence). V lost 5 bases to trimming and J lost 2 bases, with 10 bases between them. The CDR3 sequence: CASSPPLTGNTIYF. In DNA form, the CDR3 reads TGTGCCAGCAGCCCTCCTCTGACTGGAAACACCATATATTTT.

This sequence joins TRBV15 and TRBJ2-7; D might be TRBD1 or TRBD2, each matching 5 bases. The CDR3 runs to 15 residues. The ends were cut back, 3 bases at V and 1 base at J, with 13 bases in the middle. Germline V gene lookup returns CDR1 LNHNV and CDR2 YYDKDF (reference sequence). The CDR3 DNA sequence: TGTGCCACCAGCAGCTTATGGGACGGTTCCTACGAGCAGTACTTC. This gives the protein CATSSLWDGSYEQYF.

This clonotype was found many times. V gene TRBV7-9 combines with J gene TRBJ2-2, with TRBD1 matching over 7 bases. The CDR3 sequence is 14 residues long. The junction had 5 bases not matched to a gene; V was cut back by 5 bases and J by 5 bases. CDR1 SEHNR and CDR2 FQNEAQ come from the germline V gene (reference sequence). CDR3 sequence (DNA): TGTGCCAGCAGCACGGGACAGAGAACCGGGGAGCTGTTTTTT. This codes for CASSTGQRTGELFF.

At least ten counts were recorded for this clonotype. The chain has TRBV4-3 and TRBJ1-1; a possible D gene is TRBD1 (5 bases). Germline-derived CDR1 and CDR2 are LGHNA and YSLEER. Deletions cut 0 bases from V and 1 base from J, with 12 bases between. CDR3 length equals 16 residues. CDR3 bases: TGCGCCAGCAGCCAAGAGTTAGCGGGGCGGAACACTGAAGCTTTCTTT. This gives the protein CASSQELAGRNTEAFF.

The gene calls are TRBV20-1 and TRBJ2-7; possibly TRBD1 for D (5 bases). This CDR3 is built from 13 residues. CDR1 and CDR2 (germline): DFQATT, SNEGSKA (reference sequence). V was clipped by 5 bases and J by 1 base, with 12 bases between them. CDR3 in DNA: TGCAGTGCTCCCACGGCAGGGTCCTACGAGCAGTACTTC. Its protein is CSAPTAGSYEQYF.

The table lists this clonotype with many counts. V usage is TRBV15 and J usage is TRBJ1-3; D not resolved. Germline CDR1 is LNHNV and CDR2 is YYDKDF (reference sequence). This CDR3 has 16 amino acids. V gave up 3 bases and J gave up 0 bases, with 12 bases separating them. The CDR3 here is CATSRDGPHSGNTIYF. CDR3 in DNA: TGTGCCACCAGCAGGGACGGGCCCCACTCTGGAAACACCATATATTTT.

The chain couples TRBV7-3 to TRBJ2-7; D possibly matches TRBD1 or TRBD2 (5 bases each). This CDR3 is 17 amino acids long. V lost 0 bases and J lost 7, with 22 bases in between. CDR1 SGHTA and CDR2 FQGTGA come from the germline V gene. As DNA, the CDR3 is TGTGCCAGCAGCTTAACGGCGATTGGGGGTCATGGCGATGAGCAGTACTTC. Its translation is CASSLTAIGGHGDEQYF.